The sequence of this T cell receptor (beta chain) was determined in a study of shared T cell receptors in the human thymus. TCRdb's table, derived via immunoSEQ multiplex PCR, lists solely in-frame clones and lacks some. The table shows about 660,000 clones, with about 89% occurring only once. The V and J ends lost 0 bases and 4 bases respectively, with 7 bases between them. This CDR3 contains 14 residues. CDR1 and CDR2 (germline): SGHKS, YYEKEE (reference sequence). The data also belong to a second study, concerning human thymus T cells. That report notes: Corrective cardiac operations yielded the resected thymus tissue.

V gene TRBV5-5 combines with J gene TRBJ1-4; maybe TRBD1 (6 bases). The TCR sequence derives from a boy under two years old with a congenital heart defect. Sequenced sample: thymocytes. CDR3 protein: CASSLGTVNEKLFF. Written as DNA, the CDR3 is TGTGCCAGCAGCTTGGGGACAGTTAATGAAAAACTGTTTTTT.